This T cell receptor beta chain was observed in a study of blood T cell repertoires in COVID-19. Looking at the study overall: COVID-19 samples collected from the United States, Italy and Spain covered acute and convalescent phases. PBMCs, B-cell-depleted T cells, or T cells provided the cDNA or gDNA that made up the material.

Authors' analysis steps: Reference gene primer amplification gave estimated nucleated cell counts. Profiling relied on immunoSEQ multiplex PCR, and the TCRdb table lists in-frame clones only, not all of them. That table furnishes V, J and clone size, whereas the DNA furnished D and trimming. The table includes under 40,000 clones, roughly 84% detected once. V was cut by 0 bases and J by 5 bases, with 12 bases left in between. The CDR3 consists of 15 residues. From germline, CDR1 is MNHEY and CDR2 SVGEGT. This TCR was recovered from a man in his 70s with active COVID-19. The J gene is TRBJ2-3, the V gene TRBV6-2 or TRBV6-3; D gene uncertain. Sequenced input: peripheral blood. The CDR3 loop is CASSYSPARRDTQYF. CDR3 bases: TGTGCCAGCAGTTACTCGCCCGCTAGAAGAGATACGCAGTATTTT.